The 10 T cell receptor beta chains below were found in one sample sequenced in a study of cytomegalovirus exposure and HLA in healthy donors. This table comes from immunoSEQ multiplex PCR, and its TCRdb copy is limited to in-frame clones, with some not included. The data show 200,000 to 250,000 clones, just over 90% seen once. Sequencing was performed on PBMCs. All receptors derive from a woman in her late teens or twenties in good health and CMV-seronegative.

The V and J genes are TRBV5-4 and TRBJ1-2; a weak D match, TRBD1 (5 bases). V was shortened by 4 bases and J by 2 bases, with 12 bases between the two germline ends. Germline V gene lookup returns CDR1 SGHNT and CDR2 YYREEE (reference sequence). This CDR3 has 14 amino acids. This CDR3 reads CASSQPDINYGYTF. As DNA, the CDR3 is TGTGCCAGCAGCCAACCGGACATCAACTATGGCTACACCTTC.

The rearrangement joins TRBV28 to TRBJ1-3, with D tentatively TRBD1 (5 bases). The V gene lost 5 bases and the J gene lost 1 base, with 18 bases spanning the gap. The germline V gene encodes CDR1 MDHEN and CDR2 SYDVKM. The CDR3 loop spans 17 amino acids. This CDR3 reads CASSTRWPRGSGNTIYF. CDR3 nucleotides: TGTGCCAGCAGTACTCGGTGGCCAAGGGGATCTGGAAACACCATATATTTT.

This CDR3 reads CASSLSGTPDEKLFF. DNA for the CDR3: TGTGCCAGCAGCCTATCTGGGACACCAGATGAAAAACTGTTTTTT. The chain joins TRBV7-2 to TRBJ1-4, with D tentatively TRBD1 (6 bases). There are 15 residues in the CDR3. V shed 5 bases and J shed 6 bases, with 16 bases lying between them. Germline lookup yields CDR1 SGHTA and CDR2 FQGNSA.

The chain carries TRBV2 and TRBJ1-5; the D is unclear. This CDR3 is 16 amino acids long. Trimming removed 6 bases from V and 4 bases from J, with 19 bases in between. Germline assignment: CDR1 SNHLY and CDR2 FYNNEI. CDR3 DNA: TGTGCCAGCAGCTCCCCCGCGGCCAGAGCAAATCAGCCCCAGCATTTT. Translated: CASSSPAARANQPQHF.

The V and J genes are TRBV28 and TRBJ1-2; weak D call: TRBD1 (5 bases). Trimming pared 3 bases from V and 3 bases from J, leaving 11 bases between. The CDR3 totals 14 residues. Per the germline V gene, CDR1 is MDHEN and CDR2 is SYDVKM. The CDR3 DNA follows: TGTGCCAGCAGTTTCCAGGGTGGTGACTATGGCTACACCTTC. Residues: CASSFQGGDYGYTF.

The CDR3 coding sequence is TGTGCCAGCAGTGAGTCAGGGACTGGAAACACCATATATTTT. Translating it yields CASSESGTGNTIYF. The V gene is TRBV6-5, the J gene TRBJ1-3; possibly TRBD1 for D (5 bases). CDR3 length: 14 residues. Germline V gene data show CDR1 as MNHEY and CDR2 as SVGAGI. The ends were cut back, 5 bases at V and 2 bases at J, with 10 bases in the middle.

The genes are TRBV6-4 and TRBJ2-3, with 10 nucleotides matching TRBD2. Germline V gene lookup returns CDR1 MRHNA and CDR2 SNTAGT. The V segment lost 5 bases and the J segment 5 bases; nucleotides outside the gene matches: 4. The CDR3 consists of 14 residues. The CDR3 DNA is TGTGCCAGCAGTACCAGCGGGGGGGGAGATACGCAGTATTTT. Translation gives CASSTSGGGDTQYF.

CDR3 residues: CSVALGGGQFF. Here the CDR3 DNA reads TGCAGCGTCGCCCTCGGGGGGGGGCAGTTCTTC. The chain links TRBV29-1 to TRBJ2-1; 8 nucleotides agree with TRBD2. Germline V lookup: CDR1 SQVTM, CDR2 ANQGSEA. The CDR3 contains 11 residues. Losses at the gene ends were 6 bases for V and 12 bases for J; bases not matched to a gene: 7.

The rearrangement joins TRBV7-9 to TRBJ2-2; 8 bases map to TRBD2. The germline gives CDR1 SEHNR, CDR2 FQNEAQ (reference sequence). The ends lost 1 base at V and 7 bases at J; junction bases unmatched: 8. The CDR3 spans 16 residues. The CDR3 coding sequence is TGTGCCAGCAGCTTAGGAGCGGGAGTCGTACGCGGGGAGCTGTTTTTT. Translated, it gives CASSLGAGVVRGELFF.

The chain carries TRBV6-5 and TRBJ1-2; D possibly corresponds to TRBD1 (5 bases). V lost 0 bases and J lost 6, with 8 bases in between. The CDR3 runs 13 residues. CDR1 is MNHEY and CDR2 is SVGAGI in the germline V gene. The CDR3 loop reads CASSYSGPDGYTF. The CDR3 bases are TGTGCCAGCAGTTACTCGGGGCCGGATGGCTACACCTTC.